This T cell receptor (beta chain) was sequenced in a study of cytomegalovirus exposure and HLA in healthy donors (dated by TCRdb to between 2016 and 2019). About the investigation overall: According to a later analysis, the 120 validation repertoires were produced on the same platform as the approximately 690 repertoires of the first cohort. The study was designed to test whether signatures of past pathogen exposure could be identified by cataloging public T cell receptors. A separate validation cohort of over a hundred different subjects was used in addition to the 666-subject first cohort. The study combined high-throughput TCR immunosequencing, statistical association of individual TCRs with disease status, and machine learning to predict cytomegalovirus infection status.

The germline V and J ends show losses of 7 bases and 3 bases respectively, and no gene match explains 4 bases of the junction. CDR1 and CDR2 are drawn from the germline V gene (reference sequence): MNHNY, SVGAGI. The CDR3 contains 13 residues, cysteine and phenylalanine counted. Of all the DNA, just the CDR3 is kept, 39 bases in frame from base 1. Overall study results and their limits: A later analysis had no HLA typing for the validation cohort, so co-occurrence there was scored across all 130 or so repertoires. Of the cluster scores, 90% to 95% were above 0 in a later analysis, which found that TCRs clustered in the first cohort also tended to co-occur in the 120 or so validation repertoires. A few of the identified cytomegalovirus-associated TCR beta chains were confirmed in vitro to be specific for cytomegalovirus antigens. In both the original and validation cohorts, the classifier was reported to diagnose cytomegalovirus status with high specificity and sensitivity. The authors suggested that the approach could potentially be extended to other disease states and immunological phenotypes. In the study, approximately 160 TCR beta chains were listed as associated with cytomegalovirus. Most TCR sequences were seen in very few donors, while some public TCRs were found in many individuals.

Turning to this clone: Its target antigen remains unknown. Nothing much larger sits one base from this clone, and base qualities are not available.

The donors were included in the validation cohort of over a hundred subjects, a group kept apart from the roughly 670-subject first cohort. Libraries were made using the immunoSEQ multiplex PCR assay. Concerning the study's data processing: A statistical classification framework was built for diagnosing cytomegalovirus status from the catalog of TCR beta chain sequences. TCRdb carries this immuneACCESS record with in-frame sequences only. Its versions omit some clonotypes, under half of them owing to an unresolved V gene in the studies checked, with the rest unexplained. That table is the source of V, J and clone size, and D and trimming were worked out from the DNA. This sample is represented by about 130,000 clones; about 93% of them were singletons. Roughly 1.2% of the sample is held by the ten biggest clonotypes.

The TCR comes from a woman aged 18-30 years in good health and CMV-seronegative. The sequencing input was PBMCs. The receptor chain draws on TRBV6-6 and TRBJ2-7, with 9 central nucleotides matching TRBD2. The CDR3 corresponds to CASKLAGGYEQYF. The DNA sequence is as follows: TGTGCCAGCAAACTAGCGGGTGGCTACGAGCAGTACTTC.